This T cell receptor (beta chain) comes out of a study of T-cell memory formation after mild COVID-19. This clonotype came up once. Its antigen is currently unknown. General study findings and limits: From day 15 to 85, contracting clones were balanced between CD4 and CD8, whereas later expanders leaned toward CD4+. Most CD4+ clones that shrank were in CM and EM, while CD8+ ones turned up in EMRA. The second-wave clones peaking on day 37 were not confirmed as SARS-CoV-2-specific.

V was cut by 1 base and J by 8 bases, with 17 bases left in between. Germline-derived CDR1 and CDR2 are LGHNA and YSLEER. This CDR3 is 16 amino acids long. TCRdb recomputed calls from the 5' RACE reads with MiXCR, one row per CDR3 protein. The sample includes over 350,000 distinct CDR3 sequences, around a sixth seen only once; the top ten take about 22%. This receptor was obtained from a man between 18 and 29 years old who had mild COVID-19 (a few samples of this study predate the infection). Cell type and time point are not known. The chain uses TRBV4-3 and TRBJ1-4; D ambiguous. Sequenced input: PBMCs or a T cell subset sorted from them (not recorded which). CDR3 protein: CASSQGSSQPYEKLFF. CDR3 nucleotide sequence: TGCGCCAGCAGCCAAGGATCAAGCCAGCCCTACGAAAAACTGTTTTTT.